The rows below give T cell receptor beta chains drawn from one sample of a study of T cells after yellow fever vaccination. MiXCR, run by TCRdb on the 5' RACE reads, gives a single entry per CDR3 protein. The data show roughly 190,000 distinct CDR3 sequences, approximately 11% seen once. This specimen was CD8+ T cells sorted from PBMCs, taken 15 days after the yellow fever booster vaccination. Receptors originate from a man aged 18 to 30 who received the YFV17D yellow fever vaccine. Both conserved end residues are part of each CDR3. D genes are given only for firm matches. Not all rows give a size; the values are once, few, many and, for expanded clones, a class.

J | size | V | D | DNA | CDR3
TRBJ1-2 | few | TRBV9 | . | TGTGCCAGCAGCGAACCGGCGTCGGGCACAGACCCACCCCAGAGCTATGGCTACACCTTC | CASSEPASGTDPPQSYGYTF
TRBJ2-1 | once | TRBV18 | TRBD2 | TGTGCCAGCTCACCACCACCAACTAGCGCGGGTTACAATGAGCAGTTCTTC | CASSPPPTSAGYNEQFF
TRBJ2-1 | many | TRBV7-2 | TRBD2 | TGTGCCAGCAGATCTCCTAGCGGGGGTTACAATGAGCAGTTCTTC | CASRSPSGGYNEQFF
TRBJ2-7 | few | TRBV29-1 | . | TGCAGCGTTGTCGTCCTCTACGAGCAGTACTTC | CSVVVLYEQYF
TRBJ1-1 | . | TRBV5-1 | . | TGCGCCAGCCAACAGATGGGGGGGAATGTGGACACTGAAGCTTTCTTT | CASQQMGGNVDTEAFF
TRBJ1-2 | few | TRBV29-1 | . | TGCAGCGTGCGGGATAACTATGGCTACACCTTC | CSVRDNYGYTF
TRBJ2-2 | many | TRBV7-3 | . | TGTGCCAGCAGCTTACACCCGGCAGCCACCGGGGAGCTGTTTTTT | CASSLHPAATGELFF
TRBJ2-3 | few | TRBV9 | . | TGTGCCAGCTCCCTAGGTGTGCGGGGAAGCACAGATACGCAGTATTTT | CASSLGVRGSTDTQYF
TRBJ2-7 | many | TRBV11-2 | TRBD1 | TGTGCCAGCAGCTTAGGACAGGGCGCCTACGAGCAGTACTTC | CASSLGQGAYEQYF
TRBJ1-1 | many | TRBV4-3 | . | TGCGCCAGCAGCCAAGAGTTGGGGAACACTGAAGCTTTCTTT | CASSQELGNTEAFF
TRBJ2-4 | few | TRBV28 | . | TGTGCCAGCAGACCTCAGTACTTC | CASRPQYF
TRBJ2-1 | many | TRBV6-4 | TRBD2 | TGTGCCAGCAGTGGGACTAGCGGGGGGGCCAATGAGCAGTTCTTC | CASSGTSGGANEQFF
TRBJ2-1 | few | TRBV7-2 | . | TGTGCCAGCAGTCACGGCGGAGGGCCCTATGAGCAGTTCTTC | CASSHGGGPYEQFF
TRBJ1-5 | many | TRBV20-1 | TRBD1 | TGCAGTGCTAGATCCGGGACAGACAGCAATCAGCCCCAGCATTTT | CSARSGTDSNQPQHF
TRBJ2-7 | . | TRBV7-2 | TRBD2 | TGTGCCAGCAGCTATACCCTAGCGGGGGGATACTACGAGCAGTACTTC | CASSYTLAGGYYEQYF
TRBJ2-5 | many | TRBV5-1 | . | TGCGCCAGCAGCCAAAGGACGGAAGAGACCCAGTACTTC | CASSQRTEETQYF
TRBJ2-3 | few | TRBV30 | . | TGTGCCTGGAGTGGACTCCCGAGGGATACGCAGTATTTT | CAWSGLPRDTQYF
TRBJ2-2 | many | TRBV7-2 | TRBD2 | TGTGCCAGCAGCTGGCCCGTGACTAGCGGGGGCCTCGGCACCGGGGAGCTGTTTTTT | CASSWPVTSGGLGTGELFF
TRBJ1-5 | few | TRBV20-1 | . | TGCAGTGCGCCTTCGGCGGGGTTGAATCAGCCCCAGCATTTT | CSAPSAGLNQPQHF
TRBJ2-5 | . | TRBV10-2 | . | TGCGCCAGCGCTACCGACCAAGAGACCCAGTACTTC | CASATDQETQYF
TRBJ1-2 | . | TRBV20-1 | . | TGCAGTGCTACAGACAGTGACCTTGGGGGCTATGGCTACACCTTC | CSATDSDLGGYGYTF
TRBJ2-1 | . | TRBV4-1 | . | TGCGCCAGCAGGGGTCCCAATGAGCAGTTCTTC | CASRGPNEQFF
TRBJ2-5 | few | TRBV27 | TRBD1 | TGTGCCAGCAGTTTGGACAGGGCAGAGACCCAGTACTTC | CASSLDRAETQYF
TRBJ2-2 | . | TRBV7-8 | . | TGTGCCAGCAGCATAATCTCAAGAATCGGCACCGGGGAGCTGTTTTTT | CASSIISRIGTGELFF
TRBJ1-2 | few | TRBV12-3/TRBV12-4 | . | TGTGCCAGCAGCTCAACAAACTATGGCTACACCTTC | CASSSTNYGYTF
TRBJ2-7 | many | TRBV5-1 | . | TGCGCCAGCAGCTTGGAAATACCGGACGAGCAGTACTTC | CASSLEIPDEQYF
TRBJ2-2 | . | TRBV9 | TRBD1 | TGTGCCAGCAGCGTAGAAGGCGGCGAGGGGGCTCTCGCCGGGGAGCTGTTTTTT | CASSVEGGEGALAGELFF
TRBJ1-6 | . | TRBV2 | TRBD1 | TGTGCCAGCCGAGACGGGACAGGTCGATATAATTCACCCCTCCACTTT | CASRDGTGRYNSPLHF
TRBJ2-1 | many | TRBV27 | . | TGTGCCAGCAGCTTCCTGGGGAATGAGCAGTTCTTC | CASSFLGNEQFF